This T cell receptor (beta chain) is drawn from a study of shared clonotypes between healthy human individuals. Overall study context: Per donor, CD8 memory used one plate, CD8 naive used two, CD4 memory used three and CD4 naive used three.

CD45RO-negative, CCR7-selected cells formed the naive CD8 fraction, which excluded terminally differentiated effector memory CD45RA+ cells. As concerns this clone: Antigen unknown.

Study-level findings and limits: The study found approximately 5% of naive CD4 clonotypes shared across four donors. Naive subsets typically showed greater estimated richness than memory subsets.

Methods used by the authors: Junction-only sequences produced by ImmunoSEQ had no quality scores, so filtering differed. Clones were read by immunoSEQ multiplex PCR, and TCRdb kept only the in-frame ones, dropping some. V and J calls plus clone size are reproduced from that table; the DNA served to infer D and trimming. The table shows millions of clones, with 85% to 95% occurring only once. This CDR3 region has 19 residues. Trimming removed 6 bases at V and 2 bases at J, with 28 bases between. From germline, CDR1 is SGHRS and CDR2 YFSETQ. Source material: naive CD8+ T cells from PBMCs. This TCR came from a man aged 18 to 30 in good health. Some clones in this sample may be carry-over from other donors' samples. The chain joins TRBV5-1 to TRBJ2-3; D might be TRBD1 (5 bases). The CDR3 reads CASNSVLVHVYRHTDTQYF. The CDR3 DNA reads as TGCGCCAGCAATTCGGTCCTGGTTCACGTCTACAGGCACACAGATACGCAGTATTTT.